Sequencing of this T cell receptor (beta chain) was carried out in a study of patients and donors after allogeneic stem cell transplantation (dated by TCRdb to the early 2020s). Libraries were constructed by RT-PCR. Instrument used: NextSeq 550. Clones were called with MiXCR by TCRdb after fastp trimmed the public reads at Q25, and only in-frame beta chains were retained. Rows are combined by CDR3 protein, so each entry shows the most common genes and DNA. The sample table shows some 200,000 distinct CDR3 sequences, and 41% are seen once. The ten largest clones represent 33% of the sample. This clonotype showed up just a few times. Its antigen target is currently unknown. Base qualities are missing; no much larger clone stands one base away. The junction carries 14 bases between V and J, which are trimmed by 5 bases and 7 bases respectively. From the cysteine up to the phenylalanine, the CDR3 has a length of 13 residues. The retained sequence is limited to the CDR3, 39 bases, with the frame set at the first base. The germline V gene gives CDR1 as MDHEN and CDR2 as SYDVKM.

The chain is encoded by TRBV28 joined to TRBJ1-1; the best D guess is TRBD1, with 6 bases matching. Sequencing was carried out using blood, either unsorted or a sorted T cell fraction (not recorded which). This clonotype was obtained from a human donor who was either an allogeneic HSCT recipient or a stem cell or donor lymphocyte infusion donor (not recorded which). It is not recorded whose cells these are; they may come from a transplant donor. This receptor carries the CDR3 CASSPTGGGEAFF. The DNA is TGTGCCAGCAGTCCGACGGGAGGGGGTGAAGCTTTCTTT.